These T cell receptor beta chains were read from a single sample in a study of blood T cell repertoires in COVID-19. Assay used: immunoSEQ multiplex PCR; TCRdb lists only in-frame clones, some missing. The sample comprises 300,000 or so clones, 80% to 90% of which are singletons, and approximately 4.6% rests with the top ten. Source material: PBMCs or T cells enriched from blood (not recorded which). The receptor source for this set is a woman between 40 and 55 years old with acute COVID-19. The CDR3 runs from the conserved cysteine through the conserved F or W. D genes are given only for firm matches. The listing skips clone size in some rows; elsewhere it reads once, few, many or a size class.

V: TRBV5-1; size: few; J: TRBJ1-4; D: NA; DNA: TGCGCCAGCAGCTTGGGAGCGGGGTCTAATGAAAAACTGTTTTTT; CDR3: CASSLGAGSNEKLFF
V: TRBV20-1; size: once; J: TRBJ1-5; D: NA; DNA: TGCAGTGCTAGAGGAGATCAGCCCCAGCATTTT; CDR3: CSARGDQPQHF
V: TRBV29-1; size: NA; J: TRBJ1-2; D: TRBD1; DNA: TGCAGCGTGTACCGGGACAGGGCTGGCTACACCTTC; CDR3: CSVYRDRAGYTF
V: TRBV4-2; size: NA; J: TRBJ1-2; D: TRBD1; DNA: TGTGCCAGCAGCCAAGATAAGGACAGGGACAGCTATGGCTACACCTTC; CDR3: CASSQDKDRDSYGYTF
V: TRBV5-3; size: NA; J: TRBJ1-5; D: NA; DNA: TGTGCCAGAAGCCCCAGGGATCAGCCCCAGCATTTT; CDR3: CARSPRDQPQHF
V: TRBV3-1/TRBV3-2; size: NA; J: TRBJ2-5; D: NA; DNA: TGTGCCAGCAGCCAAGATGACAGGTCGGAGACCCAGTACTTC; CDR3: CASSQDDRSETQYF
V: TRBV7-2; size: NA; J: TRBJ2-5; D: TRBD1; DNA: TGTGCCAGCAGCTTCCGGACAGGGCCCCCAGAGACCCAGTACTTC; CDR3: CASSFRTGPPETQYF
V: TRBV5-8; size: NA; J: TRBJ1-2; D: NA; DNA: TGTGCCAGCAGCTTGGCCGGTTCCGACACACGGATCAAACTCCTCTATGGCTACACCTTC; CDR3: CASSLAGSDTRIKLLYGYTF
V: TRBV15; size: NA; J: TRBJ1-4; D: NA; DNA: TGTGCCACCAGCCCCAGACACCTAACTAATGAAAAACTGTTTTTT; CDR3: CATSPRHLTNEKLFF
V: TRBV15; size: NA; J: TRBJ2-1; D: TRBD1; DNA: TGTGCCACCAGCAGATCGGGACAGGGGAGGGCCAATGAGCAGTTCTTC; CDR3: CATSRSGQGRANEQFF
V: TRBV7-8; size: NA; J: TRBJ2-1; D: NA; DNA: TGTGCCAGCAGCCCTTCCTCGGGACTCGTTTACAATGAGCAGTTCTTC; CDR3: CASSPSSGLVYNEQFF
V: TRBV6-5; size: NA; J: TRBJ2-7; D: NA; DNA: TGTGCCAGCAGTTACTCAGGGACTGGGGCCTCCGAGCAGTACTTC; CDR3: CASSYSGTGASEQYF
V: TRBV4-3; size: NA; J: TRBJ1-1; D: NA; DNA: TGCGCCAGCAGCCAAGAGGCCGGGCAGGGGTTGAGCACTGAAGCTTTCTTT; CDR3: CASSQEAGQGLSTEAFF
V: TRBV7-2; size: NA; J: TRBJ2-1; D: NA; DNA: TGTGCCAGCAGCAGCACTAGGAGCTCCTACAATGAGCAGTTCTTC; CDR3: CASSSTRSSYNEQFF
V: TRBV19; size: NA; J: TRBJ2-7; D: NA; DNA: TGTGCCAGTAGTCCCCGCTTGGGAGGAACCTACGAGCAGTACTTC; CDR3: CASSPRLGGTYEQYF
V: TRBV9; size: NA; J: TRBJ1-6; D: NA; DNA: TGTGCCAGCAGCACGGGGGGCAATTCACCCCTCCACTTT; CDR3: CASSTGGNSPLHF
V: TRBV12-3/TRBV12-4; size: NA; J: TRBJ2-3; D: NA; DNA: TGTGCCAGCAGTTTCCGGGCAGATACGCAGTATTTT; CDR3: CASSFRADTQYF
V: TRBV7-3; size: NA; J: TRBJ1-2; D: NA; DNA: TGTGCCAGCAGCTTTGGAGGGAGCGATGGCTACACCTTC; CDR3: CASSFGGSDGYTF
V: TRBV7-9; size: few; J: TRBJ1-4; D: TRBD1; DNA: TGTGCCAGCAGCTTGACAGGGAGCGGTAATGAAAAACTGTTTTTT; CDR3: CASSLTGSGNEKLFF
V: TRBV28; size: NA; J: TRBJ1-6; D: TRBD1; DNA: TGTGCCAGCACCTCGTGGACAGGGACCCTCATGGATAATTCACCCCTCCACTTT; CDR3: CASTSWTGTLMDNSPLHF
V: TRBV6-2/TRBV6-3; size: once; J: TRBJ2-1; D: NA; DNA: TGTGCCAGCAGTTACTCGTTCGGGAGCAGCTCCTACAATGAGCAGTTCTTC; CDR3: CASSYSFGSSSYNEQFF
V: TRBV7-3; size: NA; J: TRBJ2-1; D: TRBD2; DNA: TGTGCCAGCAGCCAACTAGCGGGGGCTTACAATGAGCAGTTCTTC; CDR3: CASSQLAGAYNEQFF
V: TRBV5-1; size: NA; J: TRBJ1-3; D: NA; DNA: TGCGCCAGCAGCTTGGCCGGCGGGGTTCGAGGAAACACCATATATTTT; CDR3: CASSLAGGVRGNTIYF
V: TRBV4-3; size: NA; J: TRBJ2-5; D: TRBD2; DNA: TGCGCCAGCAGCCAAGGGACTAGCGGGGAACGTCAAGAGACCCAGTACTTC; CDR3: CASSQGTSGERQETQYF
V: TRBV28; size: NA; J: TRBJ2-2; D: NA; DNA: TGTGCCAGCAGTTTAACGGGACACAACACCGGGGAGCTGTTTTTT; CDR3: CASSLTGHNTGELFF
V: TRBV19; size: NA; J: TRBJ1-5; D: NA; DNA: TGTGCCAGTATGTCTTCCAGGTCGCCCGGTTTGGCCCAGCATTTT; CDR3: CASMSSRSPGLAQHF
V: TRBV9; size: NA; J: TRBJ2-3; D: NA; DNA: TGTGCCAGCAGCCAAGGACAGTTGGTTAGCACAGATACGCAGTATTTT; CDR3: CASSQGQLVSTDTQYF
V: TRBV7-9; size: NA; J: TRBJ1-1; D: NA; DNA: TGTGCCAGCAGGCCCACCCGGGAGATGAACACTGAAGCTTTCTTT; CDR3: CASRPTREMNTEAFF
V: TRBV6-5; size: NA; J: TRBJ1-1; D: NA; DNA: TGTGCCAGCAGTTACTCGAAACCGGGGAGTGAAGCTTTCTTT; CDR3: CASSYSKPGSEAFF
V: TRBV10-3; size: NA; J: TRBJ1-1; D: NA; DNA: TGTGCCATCAGCCAAAAGACAGTTTTGGGCACTGAAGCTTTCTTT; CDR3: CAISQKTVLGTEAFF
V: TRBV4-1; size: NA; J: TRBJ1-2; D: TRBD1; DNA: TGCGCCAGCAGCCAGGGGACAGGACAGAATAACTATGGCTACACCTTC; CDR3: CASSQGTGQNNYGYTF
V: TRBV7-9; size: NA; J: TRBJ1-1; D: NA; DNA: TGTGCCAGCAGCAACCGACACCAGGGACAGAACACTGAAGCTTTCTTT; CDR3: CASSNRHQGQNTEAFF
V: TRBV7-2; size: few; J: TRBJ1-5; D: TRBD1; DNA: TGTGCCAGCAGCCAAACAGGGGGCGCGGGTCAGCCCCAGCATTTT; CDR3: CASSQTGGAGQPQHF
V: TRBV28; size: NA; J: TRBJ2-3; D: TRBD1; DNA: TGTGCCAGCAGTTCCCGGGACAGGGGGTACTTGGCGAATACGCAGTATTTT; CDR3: CASSSRDRGYLANTQYF
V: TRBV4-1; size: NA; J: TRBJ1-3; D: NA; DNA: TGCGCCAGCAGCCTAGTCGGGACATCCTCTGGAAACACCATATATTTT; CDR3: CASSLVGTSSGNTIYF
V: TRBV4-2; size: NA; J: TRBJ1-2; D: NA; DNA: TGTGCCAGCAGCCCCAAAGCAGGGGACCCCTATGGCTACACCTTC; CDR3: CASSPKAGDPYGYTF
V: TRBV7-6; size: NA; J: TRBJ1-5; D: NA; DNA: TGTGCCAGCACTTCAGGAAACAATCAGCCCCAGCATTTT; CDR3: CASTSGNNQPQHF
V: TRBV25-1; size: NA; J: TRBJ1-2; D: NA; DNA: TGTGCCAGCAATAAAGCGTCGGACAGCTATGGCTACACCTTC; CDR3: CASNKASDSYGYTF
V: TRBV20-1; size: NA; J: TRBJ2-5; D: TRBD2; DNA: TGCAGTGCTAGTAAGCGGGGAGAGACCCAGTACTTC; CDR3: CSASKRGETQYF
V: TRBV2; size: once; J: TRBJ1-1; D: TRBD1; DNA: TGTGCCAGCAGGAAGGAGACAGGGACTGAAGCTTTCTTT; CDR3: CASRKETGTEAFF
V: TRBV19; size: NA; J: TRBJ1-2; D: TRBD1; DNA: TGTGCCAGTAGTGGGACAGGGTCCGGCTACACCTTC; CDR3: CASSGTGSGYTF
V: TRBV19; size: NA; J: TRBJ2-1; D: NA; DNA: TGTGCCAGTTCCTACCACTCCGGGAGTCGGTTCTTC; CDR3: CASSYHSGSRFF
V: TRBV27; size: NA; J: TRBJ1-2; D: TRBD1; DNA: TGTGCCAGCAGTTGGAGGGACAGGCCTGCGGAGGGCTACACCTTC; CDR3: CASSWRDRPAEGYTF
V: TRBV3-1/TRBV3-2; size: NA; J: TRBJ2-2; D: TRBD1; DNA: TGTGCCAGCAGCCGGGGACAGGGGGCGAACGGGGAGCTGTTTTTT; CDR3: CASSRGQGANGELFF
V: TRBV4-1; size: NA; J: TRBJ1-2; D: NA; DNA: TGCGCCAGCAGCCAAGATTGGGGCGACTATGGCTACACCTTC; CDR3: CASSQDWGDYGYTF
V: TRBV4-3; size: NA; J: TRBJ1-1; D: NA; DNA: TGCGCCAGCAGCCAAAGTTCACAGGGTGGGGTTCGAGGCACTGAAGCTTTCTTT; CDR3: CASSQSSQGGVRGTEAFF
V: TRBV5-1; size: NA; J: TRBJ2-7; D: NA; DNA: TGCGCCAGCAGCTTGGTTCCGACTCCCTACGAGCAGTACTTC; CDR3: CASSLVPTPYEQYF
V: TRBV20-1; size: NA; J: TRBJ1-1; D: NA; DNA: TGCAGTGTCAATTCAAACACTGAAGCTTTCTTT; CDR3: CSVNSNTEAFF
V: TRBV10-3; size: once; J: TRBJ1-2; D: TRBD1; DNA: TGTGCCATCACCCAGGACAGGGGGAACTATGGCTACACCTTC; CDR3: CAITQDRGNYGYTF
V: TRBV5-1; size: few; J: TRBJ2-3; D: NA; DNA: TGCGCCAGCAGCCCGGGGCGGGAAGGAGATACGCAGTATTTT; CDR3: CASSPGREGDTQYF
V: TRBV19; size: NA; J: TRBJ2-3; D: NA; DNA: TGTGCCAGTAGTAAATCCGGGACACCGCCTTTTGGCACAGATACGCAGTATTTT; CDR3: CASSKSGTPPFGTDTQYF